This TCR beta chain comes out of a study of cytomegalovirus exposure and HLA in healthy donors. General study points: Available immune exposure information covered CMV serostatus only.

The CDR3 loop spans 15 amino acids. The PCR was carried out with 60 Vbeta primers and 13 Jbeta primers. The repertoire was sequenced with immunoSEQ multiplex PCR; TCRdb's copy has only in-frame clones and lacks some. The table lists 150,000 to 200,000 clones, 60% to 80% of them singletons. With regard to this clone: Its antigen is currently unknown.

The V and J genes are TRBV1 and TRBJ1-1. TRBV1 is a pseudogene locus. The sequenced sample consisted of PBMCs. The source of this sequence is a man aged 45-65 years in good health and CMV-seropositive. The CDR3 sequence is CTSSISNGGGTEAFF. The CDR3 coding sequence is TGCACCAGCAGTATCAGTAACGGAGGCGGCACTGAAGCTTTCTTT.